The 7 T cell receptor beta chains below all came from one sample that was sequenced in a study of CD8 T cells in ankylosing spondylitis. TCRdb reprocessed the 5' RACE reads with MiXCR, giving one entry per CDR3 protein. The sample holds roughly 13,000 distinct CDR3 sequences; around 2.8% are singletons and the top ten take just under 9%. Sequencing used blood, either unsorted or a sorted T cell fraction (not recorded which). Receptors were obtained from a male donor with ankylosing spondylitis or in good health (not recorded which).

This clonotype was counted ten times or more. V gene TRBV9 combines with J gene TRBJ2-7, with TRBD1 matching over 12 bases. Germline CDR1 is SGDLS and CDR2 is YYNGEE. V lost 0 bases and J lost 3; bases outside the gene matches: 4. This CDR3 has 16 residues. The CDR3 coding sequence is TGTGCCAGCAGCGTAGGAGGGACAGGGGGCCTCTACGAGCAGTACTTC. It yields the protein CASSVGGTGGLYEQYF. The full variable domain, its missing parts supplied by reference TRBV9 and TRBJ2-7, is DSGVTQTPKHLITATGQRVTLRCSPRSGDLSVYWYQQSLDQGLQFLIQYYNGEERAKGNILERFSAQQFPDLHSELNLSSLELGDSALYFCASSVGGTGGLYEQYFGPGTRLTVT.

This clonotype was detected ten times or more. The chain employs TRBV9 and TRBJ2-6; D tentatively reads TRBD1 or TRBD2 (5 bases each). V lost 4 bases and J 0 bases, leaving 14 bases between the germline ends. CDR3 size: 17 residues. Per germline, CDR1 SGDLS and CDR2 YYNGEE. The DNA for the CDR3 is TGTGCCAGCAGCCCCCAGGGACGGAGCTCTGGGGCCAACGTCCTGACTTTC. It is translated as CASSPQGRSSGANVLTF.

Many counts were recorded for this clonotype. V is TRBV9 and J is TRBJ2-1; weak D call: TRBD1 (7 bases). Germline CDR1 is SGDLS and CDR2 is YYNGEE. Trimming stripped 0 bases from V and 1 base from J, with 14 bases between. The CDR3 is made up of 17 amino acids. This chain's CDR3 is CASSVAGGIGSYNEQFF. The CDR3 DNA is TGTGCCAGCAGCGTAGCAGGGGGGATCGGGTCCTACAATGAGCAGTTCTTC.

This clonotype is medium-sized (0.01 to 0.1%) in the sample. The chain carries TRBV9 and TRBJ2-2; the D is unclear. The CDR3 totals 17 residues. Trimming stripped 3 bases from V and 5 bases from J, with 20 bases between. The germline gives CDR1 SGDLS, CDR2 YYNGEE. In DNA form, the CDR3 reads TGTGCCAGCAGCGGGCAGCTAGGGATCCTCTCTACCGGGGAGCTGTTTTTT. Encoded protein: CASSGQLGILSTGELFF.

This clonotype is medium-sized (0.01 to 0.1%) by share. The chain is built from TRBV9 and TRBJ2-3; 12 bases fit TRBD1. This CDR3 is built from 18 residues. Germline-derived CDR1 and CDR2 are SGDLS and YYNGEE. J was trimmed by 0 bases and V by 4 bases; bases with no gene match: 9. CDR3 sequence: CASSTLPGQGASTDTQYF. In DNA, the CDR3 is TGTGCCAGCAGCACACTCCCGGGACAGGGGGCTAGCACAGATACGCAGTATTTT. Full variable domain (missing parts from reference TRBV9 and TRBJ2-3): DSGVTQTPKHLITATGQRVTLRCSPRSGDLSVYWYQQSLDQGLQFLIQYYNGEERAKGNILERFSAQQFPDLHSELNLSSLELGDSALYFCASSTLPGQGASTDTQYFGPGTRLTVL.

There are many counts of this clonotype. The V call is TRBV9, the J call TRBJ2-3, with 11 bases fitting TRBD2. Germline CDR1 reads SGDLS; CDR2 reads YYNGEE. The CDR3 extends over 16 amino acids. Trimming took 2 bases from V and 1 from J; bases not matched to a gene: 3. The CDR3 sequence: CASSVLSGGGTDTQYF. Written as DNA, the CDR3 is TGTGCCAGCAGCGTTCTTAGCGGGGGGGGCACAGATACGCAGTATTTT. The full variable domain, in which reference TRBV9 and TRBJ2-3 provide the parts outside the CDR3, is DSGVTQTPKHLITATGQRVTLRCSPRSGDLSVYWYQQSLDQGLQFLIQYYNGEERAKGNILERFSAQQFPDLHSELNLSSLELGDSALYFCASSVLSGGGTDTQYFGPGTRLTVL.

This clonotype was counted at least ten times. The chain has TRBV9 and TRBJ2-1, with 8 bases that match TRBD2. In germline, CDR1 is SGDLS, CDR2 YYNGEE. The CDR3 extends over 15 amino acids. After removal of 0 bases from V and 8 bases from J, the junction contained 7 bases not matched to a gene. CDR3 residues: CASSVARGGVHEQFF. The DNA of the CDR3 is TGTGCCAGCAGCGTAGCTCGGGGGGGCGTCCATGAGCAGTTCTTC.